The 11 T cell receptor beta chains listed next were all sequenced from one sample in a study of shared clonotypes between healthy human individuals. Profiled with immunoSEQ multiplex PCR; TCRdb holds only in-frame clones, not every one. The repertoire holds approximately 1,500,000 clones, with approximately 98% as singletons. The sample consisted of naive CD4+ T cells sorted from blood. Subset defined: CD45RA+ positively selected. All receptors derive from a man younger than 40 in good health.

CDR3 nucleotides: TGTGCCAGCAGTTACCAGCCCGGACAGTCCTACGAGCAGTACTTC. It codes for CASSYQPGQSYEQYF. V and J are TRBV6-6 and TRBJ2-7; possible D gene TRBD1, 6 bases. The CDR3 has 15 residues. Germline lookup yields CDR1 MNHNY and CDR2 SVGAGI (reference sequence). V was clipped by 2 bases and J by 1 base, with 12 bases between them.

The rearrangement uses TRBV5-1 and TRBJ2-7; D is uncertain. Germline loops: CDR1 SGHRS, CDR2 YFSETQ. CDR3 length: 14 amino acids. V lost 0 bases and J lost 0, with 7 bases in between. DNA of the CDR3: TGCGCCAGCAGCTTGGCCTCGTTCTCCTACGAGCAGTACTTC. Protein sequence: CASSLASFSYEQYF.

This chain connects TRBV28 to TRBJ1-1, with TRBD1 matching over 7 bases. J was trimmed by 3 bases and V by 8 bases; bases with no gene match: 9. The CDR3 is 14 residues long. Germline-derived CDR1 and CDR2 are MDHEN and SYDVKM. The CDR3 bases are TGTGCCAGCGGCCAAGGGGGCGCCCACACTGAAGCTTTCTTT. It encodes CASGQGGAHTEAFF. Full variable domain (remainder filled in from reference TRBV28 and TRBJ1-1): DVKVTQSSRYLVKRTGEKVFLECVQDMDHENMFWYRQDPGLGLRLIYFSYDVKMKEKGDIPEGYSVSREKKERFSLILESASTNQTSMYLCASGQGGAHTEAFFGQGTRLTVV.

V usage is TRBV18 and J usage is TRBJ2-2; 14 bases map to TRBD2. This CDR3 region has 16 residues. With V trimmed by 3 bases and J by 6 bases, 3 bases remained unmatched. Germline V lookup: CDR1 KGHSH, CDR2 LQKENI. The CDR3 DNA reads TGTGCCAGCTCACCGGGACTAGCGGGAGACCCCGGGGAGCTGTTTTTT. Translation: CASSPGLAGDPGELFF.

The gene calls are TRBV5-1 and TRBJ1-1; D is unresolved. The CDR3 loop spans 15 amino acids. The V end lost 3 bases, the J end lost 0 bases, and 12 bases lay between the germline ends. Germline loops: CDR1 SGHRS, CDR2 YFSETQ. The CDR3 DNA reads TGCGCCAGCAGCTCCCTCGGACCCATGAACACTGAAGCTTTCTTT. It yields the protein CASSSLGPMNTEAFF. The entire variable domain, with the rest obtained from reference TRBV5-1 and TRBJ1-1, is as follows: KAGVTQTPRYLIKTRGQQVTLSCSPISGHRSVSWYQQTPGQGLQFLFEYFSETQRNKGNFPGRFSGRQFSNSRSEMNVSTLELGDSALYLCASSSLGPMNTEAFFGQGTRLTVV.

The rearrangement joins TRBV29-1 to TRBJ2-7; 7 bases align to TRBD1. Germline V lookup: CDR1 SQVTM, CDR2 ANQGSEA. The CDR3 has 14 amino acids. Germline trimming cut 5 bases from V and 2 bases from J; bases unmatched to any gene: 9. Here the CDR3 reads CSVSGTVNTYEQYF. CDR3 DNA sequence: TGCAGCGTTTCCGGGACAGTAAACACCTACGAGCAGTACTTC.

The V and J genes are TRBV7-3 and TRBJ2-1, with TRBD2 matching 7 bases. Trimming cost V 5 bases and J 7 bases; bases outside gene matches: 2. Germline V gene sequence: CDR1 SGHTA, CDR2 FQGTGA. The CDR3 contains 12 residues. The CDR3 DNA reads TGTGCCAGCAGCCCAGCGGGGAATGAGCAGTTCTTC. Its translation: CASSPAGNEQFF.

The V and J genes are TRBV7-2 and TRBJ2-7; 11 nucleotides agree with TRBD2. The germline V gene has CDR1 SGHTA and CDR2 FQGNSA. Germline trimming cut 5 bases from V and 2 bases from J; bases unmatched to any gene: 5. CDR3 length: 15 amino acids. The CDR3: CASSLTSGGTYEQYF. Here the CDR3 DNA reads TGTGCCAGCAGCCTTACTAGCGGGGGAACCTACGAGCAGTACTTC.

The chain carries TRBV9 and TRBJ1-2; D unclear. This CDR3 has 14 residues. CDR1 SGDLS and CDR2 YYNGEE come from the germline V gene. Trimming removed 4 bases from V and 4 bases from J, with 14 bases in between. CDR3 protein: CASSPPRGTYGYTF. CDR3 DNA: TGTGCCAGCAGCCCACCTAGAGGCACCTATGGCTACACCTTC.

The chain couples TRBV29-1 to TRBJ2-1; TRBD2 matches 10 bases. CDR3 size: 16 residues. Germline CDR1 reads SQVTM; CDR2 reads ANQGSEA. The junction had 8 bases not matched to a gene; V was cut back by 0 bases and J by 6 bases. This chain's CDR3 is CSVEDLRLAGVNEQFF. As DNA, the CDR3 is TGCAGCGTTGAAGATCTGAGGCTAGCGGGAGTCAATGAGCAGTTCTTC.

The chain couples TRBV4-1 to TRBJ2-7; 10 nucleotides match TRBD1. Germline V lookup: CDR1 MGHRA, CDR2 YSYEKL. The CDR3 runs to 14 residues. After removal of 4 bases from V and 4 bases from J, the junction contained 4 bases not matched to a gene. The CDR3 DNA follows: TGCGCCAGCAGCCGGGGACAGGGGTTATACGAGCAGTACTTC. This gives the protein CASSRGQGLYEQYF.